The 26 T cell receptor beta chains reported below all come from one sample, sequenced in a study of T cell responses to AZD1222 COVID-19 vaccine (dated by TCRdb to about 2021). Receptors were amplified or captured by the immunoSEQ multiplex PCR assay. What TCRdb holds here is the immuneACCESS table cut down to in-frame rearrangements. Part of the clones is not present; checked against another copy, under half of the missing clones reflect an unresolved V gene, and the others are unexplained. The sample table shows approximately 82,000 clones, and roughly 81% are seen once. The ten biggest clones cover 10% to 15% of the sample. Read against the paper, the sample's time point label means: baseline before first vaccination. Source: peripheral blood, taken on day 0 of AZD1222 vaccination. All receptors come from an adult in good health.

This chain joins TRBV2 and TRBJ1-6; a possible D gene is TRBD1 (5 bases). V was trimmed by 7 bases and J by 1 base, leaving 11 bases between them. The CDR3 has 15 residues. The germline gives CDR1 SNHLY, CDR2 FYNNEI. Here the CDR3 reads CASTPRASYNSPLHF. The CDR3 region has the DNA TGTGCCAGCACCCCCAGGGCATCCTATAATTCACCCCTCCACTTT.

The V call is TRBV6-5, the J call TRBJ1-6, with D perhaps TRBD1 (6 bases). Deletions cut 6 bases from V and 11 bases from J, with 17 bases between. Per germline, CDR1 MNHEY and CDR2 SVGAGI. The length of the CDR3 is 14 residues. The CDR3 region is CASSEGLQGPPLHF. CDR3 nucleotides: TGTGCCAGCAGCGAGGGGCTACAGGGTCCACCCCTCCACTTT.

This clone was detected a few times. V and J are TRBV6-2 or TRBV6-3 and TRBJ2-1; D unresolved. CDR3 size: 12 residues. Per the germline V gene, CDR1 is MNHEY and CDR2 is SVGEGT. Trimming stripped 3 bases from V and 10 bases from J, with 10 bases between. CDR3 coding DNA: TGTGCCAGCAGTTATGGTTTCCGGGAGCAGTTCTTC. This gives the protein CASSYGFREQFF.

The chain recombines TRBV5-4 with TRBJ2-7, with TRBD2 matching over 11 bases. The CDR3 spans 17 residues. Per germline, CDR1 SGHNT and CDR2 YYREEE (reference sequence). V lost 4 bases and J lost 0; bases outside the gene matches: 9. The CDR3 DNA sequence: TGTGCCAGCAGCCCCCACCCTAGCGGGGGGTACTCCTACGAGCAGTACTTC. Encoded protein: CASSPHPSGGYSYEQYF.

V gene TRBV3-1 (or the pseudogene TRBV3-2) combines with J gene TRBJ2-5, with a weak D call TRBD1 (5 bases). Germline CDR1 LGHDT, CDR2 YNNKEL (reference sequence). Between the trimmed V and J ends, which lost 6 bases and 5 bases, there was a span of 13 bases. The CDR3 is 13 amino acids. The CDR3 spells CASSRWGRETQYF. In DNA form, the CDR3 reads TGTGCCAGCAGTCGCTGGGGCCGGGAGACCCAGTACTTC.

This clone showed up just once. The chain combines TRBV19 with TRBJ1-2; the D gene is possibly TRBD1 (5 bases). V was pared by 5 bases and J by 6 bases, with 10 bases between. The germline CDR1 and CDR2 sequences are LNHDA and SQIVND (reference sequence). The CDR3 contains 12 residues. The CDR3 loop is CASSPPGDGYTF. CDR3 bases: TGTGCCAGTAGTCCCCCGGGGGATGGCTACACCTTC.

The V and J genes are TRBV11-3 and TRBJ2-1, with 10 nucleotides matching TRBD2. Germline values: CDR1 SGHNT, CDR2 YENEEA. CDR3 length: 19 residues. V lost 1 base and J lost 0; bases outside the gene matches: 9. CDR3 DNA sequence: TGTGCCAGCAGCTTAGGACCAGCGGGGGGGCTGAGCTCCTACAATGAGCAGTTCTTC. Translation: CASSLGPAGGLSSYNEQFF.

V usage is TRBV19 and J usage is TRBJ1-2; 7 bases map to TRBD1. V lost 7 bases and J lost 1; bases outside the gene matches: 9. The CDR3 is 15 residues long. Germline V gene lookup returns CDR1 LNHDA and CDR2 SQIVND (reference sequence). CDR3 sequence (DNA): TGTGCCAGTACCCGACAGGGATTGAATAACTATGGCTACACCTTC. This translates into CASTRQGLNNYGYTF.

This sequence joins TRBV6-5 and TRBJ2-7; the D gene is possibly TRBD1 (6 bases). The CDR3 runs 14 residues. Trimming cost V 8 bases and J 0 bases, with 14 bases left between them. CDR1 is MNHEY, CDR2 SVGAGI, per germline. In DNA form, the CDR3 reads TGTGCCAGCGAGGTGGAACAGGGCTCCTACGAGCAGTACTTC. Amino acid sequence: CASEVEQGSYEQYF.

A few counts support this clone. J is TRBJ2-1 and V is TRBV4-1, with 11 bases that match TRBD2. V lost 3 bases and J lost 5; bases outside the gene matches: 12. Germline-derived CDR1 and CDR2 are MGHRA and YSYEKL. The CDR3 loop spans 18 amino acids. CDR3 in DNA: TGCGCCAGCAGCCACCGACTTCCCGGGACTAGCGGAAACAATGAGCAGTTCTTC. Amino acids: CASSHRLPGTSGNNEQFF.

The DNA for the CDR3 is TGTGCCATCGAAGCAGGGGGCGATGAGCAGTTCTTC. This sequence encodes CAIEAGGDEQFF. The gene calls are TRBV10-3 and TRBJ2-1; 8 nucleotides align to TRBD1. Germline V CDR1 and CDR2: ENHRY, SYGVKD. J was trimmed by 8 bases and V by 8 bases; bases with no gene match: 5. This CDR3 spans 12 amino acids.

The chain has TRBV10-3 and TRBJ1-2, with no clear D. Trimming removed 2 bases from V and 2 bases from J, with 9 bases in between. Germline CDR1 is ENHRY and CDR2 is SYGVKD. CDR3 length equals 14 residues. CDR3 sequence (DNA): TGTGCCATCAGTGAGGGCCCATACAACTATGGCTACACCTTC. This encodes CAISEGPYNYGYTF.

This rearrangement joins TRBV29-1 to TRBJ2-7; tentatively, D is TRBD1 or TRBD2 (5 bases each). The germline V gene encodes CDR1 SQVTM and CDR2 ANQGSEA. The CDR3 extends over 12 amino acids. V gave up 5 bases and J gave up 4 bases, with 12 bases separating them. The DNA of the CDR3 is TGCAGCGTTCCGGGACCGAGGTACGAGCAGTACTTC. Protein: CSVPGPRYEQYF.

CDR3: CASSPGGPGDTQYF. The CDR3 nucleotides are TGCGCCAGCAGCCCGGGGGGGCCGGGAGATACGCAGTATTTT. The chain carries TRBV4-3 and TRBJ2-3; 8 bases fit TRBD2. CDR1 and CDR2 from the germline V gene are LGHNA and YSLEER. Unmatched junction bases numbered 5, after V lost 4 bases and J lost 5 bases. There are 14 residues in the CDR3.

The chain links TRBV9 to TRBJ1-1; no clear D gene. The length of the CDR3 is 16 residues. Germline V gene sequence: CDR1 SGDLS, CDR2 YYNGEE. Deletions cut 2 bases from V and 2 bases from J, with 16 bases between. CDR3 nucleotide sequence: TGTGCCAGCAGCGTCGGTTCTGGGGTACGTAACACTGAAGCTTTCTTT. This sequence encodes CASSVGSGVRNTEAFF.

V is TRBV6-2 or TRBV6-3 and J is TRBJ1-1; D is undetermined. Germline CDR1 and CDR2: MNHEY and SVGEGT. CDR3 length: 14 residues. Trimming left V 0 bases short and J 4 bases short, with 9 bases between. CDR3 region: CASSYSAGGTEAFF. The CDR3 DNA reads TGTGCCAGCAGTTACTCGGCAGGAGGCACTGAAGCTTTCTTT.

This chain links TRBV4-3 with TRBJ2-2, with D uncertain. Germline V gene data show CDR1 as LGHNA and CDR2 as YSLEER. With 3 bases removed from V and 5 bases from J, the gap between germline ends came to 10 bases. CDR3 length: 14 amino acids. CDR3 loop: CASSHSDGTGELFF. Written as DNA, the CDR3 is TGCGCCAGCAGCCACTCAGACGGGACCGGGGAGCTGTTTTTT.

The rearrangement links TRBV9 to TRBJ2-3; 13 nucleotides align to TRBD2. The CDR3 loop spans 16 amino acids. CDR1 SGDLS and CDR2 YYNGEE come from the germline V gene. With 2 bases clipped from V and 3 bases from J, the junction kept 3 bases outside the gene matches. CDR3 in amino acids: CASSVGLAGYTDTQYF. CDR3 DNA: TGTGCCAGCAGCGTGGGACTAGCGGGGTATACAGATACGCAGTATTTT.

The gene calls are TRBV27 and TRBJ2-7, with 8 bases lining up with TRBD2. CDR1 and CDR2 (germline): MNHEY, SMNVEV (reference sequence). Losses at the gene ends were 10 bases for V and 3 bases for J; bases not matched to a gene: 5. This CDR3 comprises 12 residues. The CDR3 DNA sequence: TGTGCCACCAACGGGGGGGGCTACGAGCAGTACTTC. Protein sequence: CATNGGGYEQYF.

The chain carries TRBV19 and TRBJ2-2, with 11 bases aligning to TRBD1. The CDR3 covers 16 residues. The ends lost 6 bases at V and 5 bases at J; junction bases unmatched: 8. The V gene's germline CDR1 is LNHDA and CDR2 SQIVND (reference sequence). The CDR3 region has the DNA TGTGCCAGTAGCCCCACCGGGACAGGGGGGACCGGGGAGCTGTTTTTT. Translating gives CASSPTGTGGTGELFF.

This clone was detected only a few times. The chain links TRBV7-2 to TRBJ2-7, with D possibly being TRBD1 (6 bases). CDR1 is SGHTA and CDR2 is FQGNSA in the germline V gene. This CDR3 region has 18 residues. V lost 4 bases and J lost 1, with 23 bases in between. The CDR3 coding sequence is TGTGCCAGCAGCTCCCCGATCACTTACAGGGATCGTTCCTACGAGCAGTACTTC. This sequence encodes CASSSPITYRDRSYEQYF.

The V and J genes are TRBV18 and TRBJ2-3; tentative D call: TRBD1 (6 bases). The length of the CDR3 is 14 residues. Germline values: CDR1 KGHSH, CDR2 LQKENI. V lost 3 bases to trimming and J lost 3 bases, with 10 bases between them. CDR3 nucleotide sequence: TGTGCCAGCTCACCTGGGGGCCATACAGATACGCAGTATTTT. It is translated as CASSPGGHTDTQYF.

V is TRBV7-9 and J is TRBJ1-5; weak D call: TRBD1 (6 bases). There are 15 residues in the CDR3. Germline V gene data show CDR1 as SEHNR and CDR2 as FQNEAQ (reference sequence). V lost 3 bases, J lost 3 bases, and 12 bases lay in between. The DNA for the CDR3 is TGTGCCAGCAGCTTCTCGGACAGCCCCAATCAGCCCCAGCATTTT. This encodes CASSFSDSPNQPQHF.

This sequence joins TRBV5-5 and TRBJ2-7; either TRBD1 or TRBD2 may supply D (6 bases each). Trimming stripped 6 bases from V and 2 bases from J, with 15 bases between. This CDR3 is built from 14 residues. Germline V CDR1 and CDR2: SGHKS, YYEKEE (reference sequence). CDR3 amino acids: CASNLGGGTYEQYF. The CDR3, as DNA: TGTGCCAGCAACCTGGGGGGCGGAACCTACGAGCAGTACTTC.

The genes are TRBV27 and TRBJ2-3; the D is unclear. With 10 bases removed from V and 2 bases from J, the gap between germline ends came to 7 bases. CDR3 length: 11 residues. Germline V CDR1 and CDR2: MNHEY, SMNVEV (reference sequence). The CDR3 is CATTSTDTQYF. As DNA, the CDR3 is TGTGCCACCACCTCCACAGATACGCAGTATTTT.

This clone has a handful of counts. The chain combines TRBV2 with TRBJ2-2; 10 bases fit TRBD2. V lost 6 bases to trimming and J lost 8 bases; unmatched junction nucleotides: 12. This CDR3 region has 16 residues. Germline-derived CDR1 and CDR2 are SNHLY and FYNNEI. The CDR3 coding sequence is TGTGCCAGCAGGTCTCCGAGCGGGGGGGCACCGGGGGAGCTGTTTTTT. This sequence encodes CASRSPSGGAPGELFF.